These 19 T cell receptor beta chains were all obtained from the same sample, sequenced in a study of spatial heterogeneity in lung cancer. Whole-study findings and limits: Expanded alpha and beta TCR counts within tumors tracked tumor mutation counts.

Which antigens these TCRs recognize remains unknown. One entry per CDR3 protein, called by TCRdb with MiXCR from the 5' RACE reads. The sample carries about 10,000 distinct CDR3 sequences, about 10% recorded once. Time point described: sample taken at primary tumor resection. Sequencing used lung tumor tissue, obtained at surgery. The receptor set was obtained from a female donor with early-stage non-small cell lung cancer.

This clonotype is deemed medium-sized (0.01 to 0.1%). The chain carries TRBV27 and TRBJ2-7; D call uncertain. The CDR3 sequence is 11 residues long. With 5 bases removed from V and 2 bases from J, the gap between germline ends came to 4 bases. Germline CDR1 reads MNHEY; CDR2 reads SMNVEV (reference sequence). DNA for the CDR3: TGTGCCAGCAGTACCCCCTACGAGCAGTACTTC. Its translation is CASSTPYEQYF.

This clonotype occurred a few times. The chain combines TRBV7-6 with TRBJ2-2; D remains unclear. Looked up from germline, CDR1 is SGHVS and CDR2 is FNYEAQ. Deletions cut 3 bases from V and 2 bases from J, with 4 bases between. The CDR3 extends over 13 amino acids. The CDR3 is CASSFSNTGELFF. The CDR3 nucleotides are TGTGCCAGCAGCTTCTCAAACACCGGGGAGCTGTTTTTT.

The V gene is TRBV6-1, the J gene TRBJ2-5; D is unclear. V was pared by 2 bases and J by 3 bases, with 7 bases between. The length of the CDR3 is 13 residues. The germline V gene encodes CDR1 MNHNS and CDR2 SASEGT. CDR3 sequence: CASSESVEETQYF. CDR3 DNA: TGTGCCAGCAGTGAAAGTGTGGAAGAGACCCAGTACTTC.

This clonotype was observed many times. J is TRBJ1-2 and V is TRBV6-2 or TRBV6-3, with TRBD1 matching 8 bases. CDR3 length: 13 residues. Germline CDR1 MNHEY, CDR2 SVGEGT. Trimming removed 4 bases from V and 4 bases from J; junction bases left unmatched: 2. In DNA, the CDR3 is TGTGCCAGCAGTTCGGGACAGGCCTATGGCTACACCTTC. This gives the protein CASSSGQAYGYTF.

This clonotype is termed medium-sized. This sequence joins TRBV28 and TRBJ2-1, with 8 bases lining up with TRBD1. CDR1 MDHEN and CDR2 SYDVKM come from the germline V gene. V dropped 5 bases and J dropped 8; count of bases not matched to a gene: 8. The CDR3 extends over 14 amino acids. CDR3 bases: TGTGCCAGCAGTCCTTCGGACAGGGCTTATGAGCAGTTCTTC. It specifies CASSPSDRAYEQFF.

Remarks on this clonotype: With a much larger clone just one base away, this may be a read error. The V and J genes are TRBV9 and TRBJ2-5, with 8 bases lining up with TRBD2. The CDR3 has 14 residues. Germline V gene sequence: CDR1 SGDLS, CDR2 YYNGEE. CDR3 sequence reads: CTSSPGGARETQYF. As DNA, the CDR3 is TGTACCAGCAGCCCCGGGGGGGCCCGGGAGACCCAGTACTTC.

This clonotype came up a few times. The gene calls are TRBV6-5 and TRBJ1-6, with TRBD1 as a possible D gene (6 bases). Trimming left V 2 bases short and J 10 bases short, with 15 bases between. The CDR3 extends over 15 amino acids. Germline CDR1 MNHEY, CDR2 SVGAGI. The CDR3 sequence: CASSYGGARSSPLHF. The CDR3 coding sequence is TGTGCCAGCAGTTACGGGGGGGCGAGAAGCTCACCCCTCCACTTT.

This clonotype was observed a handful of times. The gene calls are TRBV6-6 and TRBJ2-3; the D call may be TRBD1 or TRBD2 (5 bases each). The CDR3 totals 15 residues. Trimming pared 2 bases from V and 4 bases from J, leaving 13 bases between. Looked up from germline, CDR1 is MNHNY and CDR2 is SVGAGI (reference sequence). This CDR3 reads CASSYLRRGADTQYF. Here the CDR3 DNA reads TGTGCCAGCAGTTACCTCAGGAGAGGGGCAGATACGCAGTATTTT.

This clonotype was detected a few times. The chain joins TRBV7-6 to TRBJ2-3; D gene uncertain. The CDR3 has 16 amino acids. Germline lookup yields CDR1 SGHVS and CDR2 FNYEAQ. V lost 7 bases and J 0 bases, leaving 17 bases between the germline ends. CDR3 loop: CASTPQPALSTDTQYF. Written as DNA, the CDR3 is TGTGCCAGCACCCCACAGCCGGCGCTCAGCACAGATACGCAGTATTTT.

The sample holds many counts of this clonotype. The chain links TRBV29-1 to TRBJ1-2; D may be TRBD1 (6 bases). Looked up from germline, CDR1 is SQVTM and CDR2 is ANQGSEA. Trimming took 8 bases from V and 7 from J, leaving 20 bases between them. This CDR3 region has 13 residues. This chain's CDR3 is CSTVDRKVSGYTF. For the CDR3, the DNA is TGCAGCACCGTGGACAGAAAGGTCTCTGGCTACACCTTC.

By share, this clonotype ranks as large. The CDR3 reads CASSRRDPGLTDTQYF. DNA for the CDR3: TGTGCCAGCAGCAGACGGGACCCCGGACTCACAGATACGCAGTATTTT. This rearrangement joins TRBV7-8 to TRBJ2-3; D may correspond to TRBD1 or TRBD2 (5 bases each). This CDR3 contains 16 residues. Germline CDR1 SGHVS, CDR2 FQNEAQ. V was shortened by 5 bases and J by 2 bases, with 17 bases between the two germline ends.

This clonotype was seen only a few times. CDR3: CASRDPGRNSEQYF. The CDR3 DNA follows: TGCGCCAGCAGAGATCCCGGGAGAAACTCCGAGCAGTACTTC. The J gene is TRBJ2-7, the V gene TRBV10-2; D possibly corresponds to TRBD2 (6 bases). Looked up from germline, CDR1 is WSHSY and CDR2 is SAAADI. The CDR3 sequence is 14 residues long. The ends were cut back, 6 bases at V and 6 bases at J, with 18 bases in the middle.

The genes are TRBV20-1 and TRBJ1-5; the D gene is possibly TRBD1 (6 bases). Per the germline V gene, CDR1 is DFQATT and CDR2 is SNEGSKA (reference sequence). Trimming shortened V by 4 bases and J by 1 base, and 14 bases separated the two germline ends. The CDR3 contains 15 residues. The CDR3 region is CSAIRGGASNQPQHF. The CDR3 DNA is TGCAGTGCTATCCGCGGGGGGGCCAGCAATCAGCCCCAGCATTTT.

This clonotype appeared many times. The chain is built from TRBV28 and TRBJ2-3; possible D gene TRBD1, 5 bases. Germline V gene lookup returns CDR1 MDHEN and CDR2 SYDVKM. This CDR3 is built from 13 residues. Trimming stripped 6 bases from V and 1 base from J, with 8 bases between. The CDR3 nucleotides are TGTGCCAGCAGGACGACAGGCACAGATACGCAGTATTTT. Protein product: CASRTTGTDTQYF.

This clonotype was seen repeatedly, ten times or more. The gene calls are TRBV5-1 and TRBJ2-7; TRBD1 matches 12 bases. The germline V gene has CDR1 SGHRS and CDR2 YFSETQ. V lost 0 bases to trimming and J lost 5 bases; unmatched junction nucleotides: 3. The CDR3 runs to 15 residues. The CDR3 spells CASSLGDRGLNEQYF. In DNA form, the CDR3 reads TGCGCCAGCAGCTTGGGGGACAGGGGGCTCAACGAGCAGTACTTC.

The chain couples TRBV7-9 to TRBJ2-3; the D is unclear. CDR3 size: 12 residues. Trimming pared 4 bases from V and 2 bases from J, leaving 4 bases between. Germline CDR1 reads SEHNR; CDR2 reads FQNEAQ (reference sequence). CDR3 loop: CASSSSTDTQYF. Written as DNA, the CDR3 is TGTGCCAGCAGCTCCTCCACAGATACGCAGTATTTT. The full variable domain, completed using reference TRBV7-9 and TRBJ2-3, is DTGVSQNPRHKITKRGQNVTFRCDPISEHNRLYWYRQTLGQGPEFLTYFQNEAQLEKSRLLSDRFSAERPKGSFSTLEIQRTEQGDSAMYLCASSSSTDTQYFGPGTRLTVL.

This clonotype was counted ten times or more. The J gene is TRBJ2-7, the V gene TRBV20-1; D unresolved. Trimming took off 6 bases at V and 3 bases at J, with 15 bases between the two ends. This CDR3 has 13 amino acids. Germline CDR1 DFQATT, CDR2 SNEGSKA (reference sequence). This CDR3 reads CSAKAGIIYEQYF. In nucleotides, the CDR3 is TGCAGTGCCAAGGCAGGTATTATCTACGAGCAGTACTTC.

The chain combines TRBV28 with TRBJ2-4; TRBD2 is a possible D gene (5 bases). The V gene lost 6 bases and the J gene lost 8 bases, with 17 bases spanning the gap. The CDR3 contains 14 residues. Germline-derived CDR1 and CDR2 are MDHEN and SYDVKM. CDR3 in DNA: TGTGCCAGCAGGCCCTCGGACTTTGGGTACATTCAGTACTTC. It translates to CASRPSDFGYIQYF. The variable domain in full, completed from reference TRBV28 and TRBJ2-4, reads DVKVTQSSRYLVKRTGEKVFLECVQDMDHENMFWYRQDPGLGLRLIYFSYDVKMKEKGDIPEGYSVSREKKERFSLILESASTNQTSMYLCASRPSDFGYIQYFGAGTRLSVL.

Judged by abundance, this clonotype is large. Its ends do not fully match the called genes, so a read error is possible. For the CDR3, the DNA is TGTGCTAGCAGCTTTATAGCTTCAGATACGCAGTATTTT. It yields the protein CASSFIASDTQYF. J is TRBJ2-3 and V is TRBV7-7, with D unresolved. This CDR3 has 13 residues. The V gene's germline CDR1 is SSHAT and CDR2 FNYEAQ (reference sequence).